The clone carrying this T cell receptor (beta chain) was recorded at least ten times. As yet, its antigen is unknown. Time point of the sample: newly diagnosed GD, antithyroid drugs for less than 3 months. PBMC RNA served as the TCR library source. By American Thyroid Association guidelines, Graves' disease was diagnosed in the cohort. These data are taken from a study of regulatory T cells in long-lasting Graves disease. Overall study results and limits: Reduced TCR diversity was observed in persistent Graves' patients versus newly diagnosed patients. Those with persistent disease had in common more public clonotypes (2,741) than new patients (approximately 890).

CDR1 is MNHEY and CDR2 is SMNVEV in the germline V gene (reference sequence). The trim removed 2 bases at V and 5 bases at J, leaving 7 bases unmatched. This CDR3 contains 15 residues. TCR beta libraries were built with iRepertoire HTBI primers and Arm-PCR of CDR3 regions. MiXCR, applied by TCRdb to the multiplex PCR reads, yields one record per CDR3 protein. The sample yields some 330,000 distinct CDR3 sequences, about an eighth seen once. The same data also contributed to another study, on T cells in Graves' hyperthyroidism and ophthalmopathy. Turning to that study: Researchers defined stable Graves' hyperthyroidism as no ophthalmopathy progression within 18 months.

This rearrangement joins TRBV27 to TRBJ2-3; 7 nucleotides agree with TRBD2. The sample was peripheral blood mononuclear cells (PBMCs), taken at new diagnosis, from a patient treated with antithyroid drugs. The clonotype was recovered from a woman between 18 and 29 years old with Graves disease. Here the CDR3 reads CASSLSLGGGDTQYF. The CDR3 bases are TGTGCCAGCAGTTTAAGCCTTGGGGGGGGAGATACGCAGTATTTT.